These 31 T cell receptor beta chains were sequenced from one sample in a study of blood T cell repertoires in COVID-19. Sequencing used immunoSEQ multiplex PCR; TCRdb keeps in-frame clones, though not all of them. The sample yields about 360,000 clones, around 86% seen once. The sample was peripheral blood. Receptors were obtained from a human donor in a cohort sampled during active COVID-19.

The chain links TRBV4-2 to TRBJ2-4; 11 bases map to TRBD1. V trimming: 0 bases; J trimming: 7 bases; junction bases outside the gene matches: 5. Germline CDR1 LGHNA, CDR2 YNFKEQ. The CDR3 is 16 amino acids. CDR3 loop: CASSQDLGDRGNIQYF. CDR3 bases: TGTGCCAGCAGCCAAGATCTAGGGGACAGGGGGAACATTCAGTACTTC.

The chain uses TRBV29-1 and TRBJ1-1; perhaps TRBD1 as D (5 bases). From germline, CDR1 is SQVTM and CDR2 ANQGSEA. Trimming stripped 2 bases from V and 7 bases from J, with 11 bases between. The CDR3 runs 12 residues. CDR3 sequence (DNA): TGCAGCGTTGAAAAAGGGGTAGGTGAAGCTTTCTTT. Translating gives CSVEKGVGEAFF.

The chain joins TRBV11-2 to TRBJ2-3; 11 positions agree with TRBD2. V trimming: 5 bases; J trimming: 0 bases; junction bases outside the gene matches: 7. The length of the CDR3 is 17 residues. The germline V gene has CDR1 SGHAT and CDR2 FQNNGV. CDR3 in DNA: TGTGCCAGCAGCAAGCCCAGACTAGCGGGGAGCACAGATACGCAGTATTTT. Translating it yields CASSKPRLAGSTDTQYF.

The genes are TRBV5-1 and TRBJ1-6; the match to TRBD1 covers 9 bases. The CDR3 spans 14 residues. Unmatched junction bases numbered 6, after V lost 4 bases and J lost 10 bases. CDR1 and CDR2 from the germline V gene are SGHRS and YFSETQ. In DNA, the CDR3 is TGCGCCAGCAGCATCGACAGGGGGGACTCACCCCTCCACTTT. It specifies CASSIDRGDSPLHF. The full variable domain, its missing parts supplied by reference TRBV5-1 and TRBJ1-6, is KAGVTQTPRYLIKTRGQQVTLSCSPISGHRSVSWYQQTPGQGLQFLFEYFSETQRNKGNFPGRFSGRQFSNSRSEMNVSTLELGDSALYLCASSIDRGDSPLHFGNGTRLTVT.

The genes are TRBV15 and TRBJ1-2; 7 bases are a match to TRBD1. The V segment lost 0 bases and the J segment 0 bases; nucleotides outside the gene matches: 1. Germline V lookup: CDR1 LNHNV, CDR2 YYDKDF (reference sequence). This CDR3 contains 15 residues. CDR3 amino acids: CATSREQGSNYGYTF. The CDR3 DNA reads as TGTGCCACCAGCAGAGAACAGGGGTCTAACTATGGCTACACCTTC.

This chain uses TRBV11-3 with TRBJ1-5; 8 bases align to TRBD1. This CDR3 region has 14 residues. Trimming took 5 bases from V and 6 from J; bases not matched to a gene: 6. Per the germline V gene, CDR1 is SGHNT and CDR2 is YENEEA. CDR3 sequence (DNA): TGTGCCAGCAGCCCTGGACAGGGATTTCAGCCCCAGCATTTT. Encoded protein: CASSPGQGFQPQHF.

This clone was found once. V is TRBV5-4 and J is TRBJ2-3; 10 bases fit TRBD2. Trimming took 0 bases from V and 1 from J; bases not matched to a gene: 2. CDR1 and CDR2 (germline): SGHNT, YYREEE (reference sequence). This CDR3 region has 16 residues. The DNA of the CDR3 is TGTGCCAGCAGCTTGGGCGGACTAGCGGGCACAGATACGCAGTATTTT. Translation: CASSLGGLAGTDTQYF.

V gene TRBV27 combines with J gene TRBJ1-2; 7 bases match TRBD1. This CDR3 spans 13 amino acids. The V segment lost 6 bases and the J segment 7 bases; nucleotides outside the gene matches: 8. Germline values: CDR1 MNHEY, CDR2 SMNVEV (reference sequence). The DNA for the CDR3 is TGTGCCAGCAGGCGACAGGGTAGTACTGGCTACACCTTC. Its protein is CASRRQGSTGYTF.

This clone turned up a few times. The chain combines TRBV5-1 with TRBJ2-2, with 9 bases identical to TRBD1. J gave up 5 bases and V 0 bases, and 14 bases lay outside the gene matches. The CDR3 length is 19 residues. Germline V gene data show CDR1 as SGHRS and CDR2 as YFSETQ. The CDR3 reads CASSLAFITGQGKTGELFF. CDR3 sequence (DNA): TGCGCCAGCAGCTTGGCCTTTATCACCGGACAGGGGAAAACCGGGGAGCTGTTTTTT.

The chain recombines TRBV24-1 with TRBJ1-1, with D hard to call. The length of the CDR3 is 15 residues. Germline values: CDR1 KGHDR, CDR2 SFDVKD. V was pared by 0 bases and J by 1 base, with 8 bases between. CDR3 sequence (DNA): TGTGCCACCAGTGATTTGCTAGTTACGAACACTGAAGCTTTCTTT. It yields the protein CATSDLLVTNTEAFF.

J is TRBJ2-1 and V is TRBV4-2; TRBD1 matches 9 bases. The CDR3 has 16 amino acids. V lost 4 bases, J lost 8 bases, and 12 bases stayed unmatched. Germline CDR1 reads LGHNA; CDR2 reads YNFKEQ. CDR3: CASSREPGQGFDEQFF. The CDR3 nucleotides read TGTGCCAGCAGCCGCGAGCCGGGACAGGGTTTCGATGAGCAGTTCTTC.

The chain recombines TRBV7-7 with TRBJ2-3, with 7 positions matching TRBD1. Per germline, CDR1 SSHAT and CDR2 FNYEAQ (reference sequence). The CDR3 has 15 amino acids. Unmatched junction bases numbered 1, after V lost 1 base and J lost 0 bases. As DNA, the CDR3 is TGTGCCAGCAGCTTAGGGGACAGAAGCACAGATACGCAGTATTTT. It specifies CASSLGDRSTDTQYF.

The rearrangement joins TRBV5-1 to TRBJ2-3; the match to TRBD1 covers 8 bases. This CDR3 region has 15 residues. CDR1 is SGHRS and CDR2 is YFSETQ in the germline V gene. V lost 0 bases, J lost 6 bases, and 6 bases stayed unmatched. The CDR3 coding sequence is TGCGCCAGCAGCTTGGAGGACAGGGTTAGTGATACGCAGTATTTT. Its protein product is CASSLEDRVSDTQYF.

In this sample, this clone turned up once. This chain links TRBV27 with TRBJ1-1; tentative D call: TRBD1 (6 bases). The V and J ends lost 5 bases and 6 bases respectively, with 10 bases between them. Germline V gives CDR1 MNHEY, CDR2 SMNVEV (reference sequence). This CDR3 is built from 12 residues. The DNA of the CDR3 is TGTGCCAGCAGTCAACAGGGAGCTGAAGCTTTCTTT. Amino acid sequence: CASSQQGAEAFF.

The chain uses TRBV28 and TRBJ2-1; 7 bases are a match to TRBD1. The CDR3 runs 14 residues. Germline trimming cut 8 bases from V and 6 bases from J; bases unmatched to any gene: 10. Germline CDR1 reads MDHEN; CDR2 reads SYDVKM. Written as DNA, the CDR3 is TGTGCCAGCTCCTGGACAGGTCCTGCCAATGAGCAGTTCTTC. Amino acids: CASSWTGPANEQFF.

The chain couples TRBV2 to TRBJ1-4; 8 nucleotides align to TRBD1. CDR1 is SNHLY and CDR2 is FYNNEI in the germline V gene. J was trimmed by 8 bases and V by 4 bases; bases with no gene match: 3. CDR3 length equals 13 residues. Written as DNA, the CDR3 is TGTGCCAGCAGTGTGACAGGGGACGAAAAACTGTTTTTT. Residues: CASSVTGDEKLFF.

The chain is built from TRBV10-3 and TRBJ2-1; maybe TRBD2 (6 bases). Germline CDR1 and CDR2: ENHRY and SYGVKD. The CDR3 runs 17 residues. Trimming shortened V by 2 bases and J by 7 bases, and 21 bases separated the two germline ends. The CDR3 sequence: CAISEAVLAGTVNEQFF. The CDR3 DNA reads TGTGCCATCAGTGAGGCGGTGTTGGCAGGGACTGTAAATGAGCAGTTCTTC.

Note on this clone: This CDR3 is also generated by other DNA sequences in the sample. The CDR3 DNA reads TGTGCCAGTAGTTCGACCGGGGACACTGAAGCTTTCTTT. This translates into CASSSTGDTEAFF. The chain employs TRBV19 and TRBJ1-1; D remains unclear. The CDR3 covers 13 residues. CDR1 is LNHDA, CDR2 SQIVND, per germline (reference sequence). Deletions cut 5 bases from V and 3 bases from J, with 10 bases between. The variable domain in full, completed from reference TRBV19 and TRBJ1-1, reads DGGITQSPKYLFRKEGQNVTLSCEQNLNHDAMYWYRQDPGQGLRLIYYSQIVNDFQKGDIAEGYSVSREKKESFPLTVTSAQKNPTAFYLCASSSTGDTEAFFGQGTRLTVV.

This chain connects TRBV11-2 to TRBJ2-1, with a possible D match to TRBD1 (5 bases). The length of the CDR3 is 17 residues. V was trimmed by 6 bases and J by 0 bases, leaving 18 bases between them. The germline CDR1 and CDR2 sequences are SGHAT and FQNNGV. In DNA form, the CDR3 reads TGTGCCAGCAGTCTAAACGGGTACAGGTACTCCTACAATGAGCAGTTCTTC. Its translation is CASSLNGYRYSYNEQFF.

This clone appeared once. The rearrangement joins TRBV11-3 to TRBJ2-5, with a possible D match to TRBD2 (5 bases). V was cut by 5 bases and J by 2 bases, with 15 bases left in between. Germline V gene lookup returns CDR1 SGHNT and CDR2 YENEEA. The CDR3 runs to 15 residues. CDR3 bases: TGTGCCAGCAGCCCCGGGGTTCACAAGCAAGAGACCCAGTACTTC. Residues: CASSPGVHKQETQYF.

CDR3 DNA: TGTGCCAGCAGTGCCGGGGGGAAAGCTTTCTTT. Encoded protein: CASSAGGKAFF. V and J are TRBV9 and TRBJ1-1, with D tentatively TRBD1 (5 bases). The CDR3 is 11 amino acids. Trimming left V 5 bases short and J 9 bases short, with 11 bases between. Germline V gives CDR1 SGDLS, CDR2 YYNGEE.

Concerning this clone: The same CDR3 also results from other DNA sequences found in this sample. The chain recombines TRBV7-9 with TRBJ2-2; tentatively, D is TRBD1 (5 bases). The germline V gene encodes CDR1 SEHNR and CDR2 FQNEAQ (reference sequence). V was trimmed by 6 bases and J by 5 bases, leaving 7 bases between them. The CDR3 consists of 12 residues. The CDR3 spells CASSPGTGELFF. The CDR3 DNA reads as TGTGCCAGCAGTCCAGGGACCGGGGAGCTGTTTTTT.

V is TRBV5-6 and J is TRBJ2-6; tentative D call: TRBD2 (5 bases). Looked up from germline, CDR1 is SGHDT and CDR2 is YYEEEE. The CDR3 has 15 residues. The ends were cut back, 4 bases at V and 0 bases at J, with 8 bases in the middle. The CDR3 reads CASSAEDSGANVLTF. The CDR3 nucleotides read TGTGCCAGCAGCGCGGAGGACTCTGGGGCCAACGTCCTGACTTTC.

The chain combines TRBV5-4 with TRBJ2-3; 8 bases are a match to TRBD2. The trim removed 3 bases at V and 2 bases at J, leaving 8 bases unmatched. This CDR3 is built from 16 residues. In germline, CDR1 is SGHNT, CDR2 YYREEE (reference sequence). For the CDR3, the DNA is TGTGCCAGCAGCTCCGGAGGGACTAGGGCCACAGATACGCAGTATTTT. This sequence encodes CASSSGGTRATDTQYF.

The V and J genes are TRBV4-1 and TRBJ2-3, with 7 bases identical to TRBD2. The CDR3 spans 17 residues. The V and J ends lost 1 base and 0 bases, in that order; junction bases with no gene match: 7. Germline V gene sequence: CDR1 MGHRA, CDR2 YSYEKL. The CDR3 sequence: CASSQGAGALSTDTQYF. The CDR3 DNA is TGCGCCAGCAGCCAAGGGGCGGGAGCCCTAAGCACAGATACGCAGTATTTT.

The sample holds one count of this clone. V and J are TRBV3-1 (or the pseudogene TRBV3-2) and TRBJ2-7; no clear D. Trimming took 4 bases from V and 0 from J, leaving 4 bases between them. CDR3 length: 12 amino acids. Germline V gene data show CDR1 as LGHDT and CDR2 as YNNKEL (reference sequence). CDR3 sequence: CASSPGSYEQYF. Written as DNA, the CDR3 is TGTGCCAGCAGCCCCGGCTCCTACGAGCAGTACTTC.

As DNA, the CDR3 is TGTGCCAGCAGCTTGACTTGGGACATACAAGAGACCCAGTACTTC. Its translation: CASSLTWDIQETQYF. J is TRBJ2-5 and V is TRBV5-6; TRBD1 is a possible D gene (6 bases). The V end was cut by 1 base, the J end by 2 bases, with 12 bases between. There are 15 residues in the CDR3. Germline assignment: CDR1 SGHDT and CDR2 YYEEEE.

The V call is TRBV30, the J call TRBJ1-1; D not certain. The CDR3 has 13 residues. Germline CDR1 GTSNPN, CDR2 SVGIG (reference sequence). V was clipped by 4 bases and J by 1 base, with 10 bases between them. The CDR3 reads CAWTPSSNTEAFF. CDR3 DNA sequence: TGTGCCTGGACTCCTTCCTCGAACACTGAAGCTTTCTTT.

The chain carries TRBV7-8 and TRBJ2-5; TRBD2 might be the D (6 bases). Trimming stripped 2 bases from V and 4 bases from J, with 14 bases between. The germline CDR1 and CDR2 sequences are SGHVS and FQNEAQ. This CDR3 has 15 amino acids. CDR3 nucleotides: TGTGCCAGCAGCTTACTAGGGGCGGAGGGAGAGACCCAGTACTTC. This gives the protein CASSLLGAEGETQYF.

The rearrangement joins TRBV2 to TRBJ1-2; D unresolved. The germline V gene has CDR1 SNHLY and CDR2 FYNNEI. The CDR3 sequence is 14 residues long. Trimming removed 7 bases from V and 4 bases from J, with 16 bases in between. The CDR3 spells CASTGDDSIYGYTF. The CDR3 DNA is TGTGCCAGCACTGGAGATGACTCCATCTATGGCTACACCTTC.

The chain uses TRBV2 and TRBJ1-1; 12 bases are a match to TRBD1. The CDR3 is 15 residues long. CDR1 is SNHLY, CDR2 FYNNEI, per germline. J lost 7 bases, V lost 3 bases, and 6 bases had no gene match. The CDR3 spells CASSDGTGGLNEAFF. In nucleotides, the CDR3 is TGTGCCAGCAGTGACGGGACAGGGGGCCTTAATGAAGCTTTCTTT.